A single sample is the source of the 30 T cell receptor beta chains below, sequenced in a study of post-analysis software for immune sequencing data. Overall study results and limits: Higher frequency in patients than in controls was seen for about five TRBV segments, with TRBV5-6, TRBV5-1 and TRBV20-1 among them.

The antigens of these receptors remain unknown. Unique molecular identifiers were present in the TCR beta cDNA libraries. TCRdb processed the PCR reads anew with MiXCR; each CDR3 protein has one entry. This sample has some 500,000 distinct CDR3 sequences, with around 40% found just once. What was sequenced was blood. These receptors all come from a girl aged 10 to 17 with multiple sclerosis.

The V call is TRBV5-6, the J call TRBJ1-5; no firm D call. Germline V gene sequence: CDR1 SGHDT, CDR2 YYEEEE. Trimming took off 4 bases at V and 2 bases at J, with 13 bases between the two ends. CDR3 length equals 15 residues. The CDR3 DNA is TGTGCCAGCAGCCCCTCCCGGTATGGCAATCAGCCCCAGCATTTT. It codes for CASSPSRYGNQPQHF. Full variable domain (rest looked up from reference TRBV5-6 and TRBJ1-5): DAGVTQSPTHLIKTRGQQVTLRCSPKSGHDTVSWYQQALGQGPQFIFQYYEEEERQRGNFPDRFSGHQFPNYSSELNVNALLLGDSALYLCASSPSRYGNQPQHFGDGTRLSIL.

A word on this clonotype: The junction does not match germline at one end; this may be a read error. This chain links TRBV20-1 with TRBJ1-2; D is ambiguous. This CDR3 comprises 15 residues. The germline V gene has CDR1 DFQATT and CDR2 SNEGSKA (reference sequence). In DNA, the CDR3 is TGCAGTGCTAGAGTTACCAGATCGGGATTCTATGGCCACACCTTC. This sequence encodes CSARVTRSGFYGHTF.

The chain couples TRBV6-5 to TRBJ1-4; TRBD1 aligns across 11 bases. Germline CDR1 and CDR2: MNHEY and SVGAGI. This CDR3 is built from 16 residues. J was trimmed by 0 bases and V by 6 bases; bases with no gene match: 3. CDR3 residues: CASSMGQGATNEKLFF. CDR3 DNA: TGTGCCAGCAGCATGGGACAGGGGGCAACTAATGAAAAACTGTTTTTT.

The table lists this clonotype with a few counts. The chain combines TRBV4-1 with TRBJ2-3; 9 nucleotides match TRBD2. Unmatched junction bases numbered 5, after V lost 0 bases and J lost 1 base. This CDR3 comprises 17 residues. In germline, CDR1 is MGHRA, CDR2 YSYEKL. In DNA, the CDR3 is TGCGCCAGCAGCCAAGAGCTCCGACTAGCGGGCACAGATACGCAGTATTTT. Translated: CASSQELRLAGTDTQYF.

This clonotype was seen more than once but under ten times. The CDR3 is CASRSMTGRWLWGETQYF. CDR3 bases: TGTGCCAGCAGATCAATGACAGGGAGATGGTTGTGGGGAGAGACCCAGTACTTC. The chain employs TRBV27 and TRBJ2-5; 7 positions agree with TRBD1. The V segment lost 6 bases and the J segment 4 bases; nucleotides outside the gene matches: 20. Germline V gives CDR1 MNHEY, CDR2 SMNVEV (reference sequence). There are 18 residues in the CDR3.

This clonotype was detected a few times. The CDR3 DNA is TGCGCCAGCAGCCGAGTACAGGGGGCAGGAGAGACCCAGTACTTC. Protein product: CASSRVQGAGETQYF. This chain connects TRBV4-3 to TRBJ2-5; 9 nucleotides match TRBD1. This CDR3 comprises 15 residues. Per the germline V gene, CDR1 is LGHNA and CDR2 is YSLEER. V trimming: 4 bases; J trimming: 4 bases; junction bases outside the gene matches: 7.

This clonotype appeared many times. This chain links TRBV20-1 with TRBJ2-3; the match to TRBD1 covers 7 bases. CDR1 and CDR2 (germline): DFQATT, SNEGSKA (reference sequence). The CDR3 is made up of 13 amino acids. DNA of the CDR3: TGCAACTCGAGACAGGGAGACACAGATACGCAGTATTTT. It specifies CNSRQGDTDTQYF.

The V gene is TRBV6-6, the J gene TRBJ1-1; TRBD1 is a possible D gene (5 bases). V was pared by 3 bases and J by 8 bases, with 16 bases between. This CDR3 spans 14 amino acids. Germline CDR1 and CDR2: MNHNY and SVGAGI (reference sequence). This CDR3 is CASSYDSASREAFF. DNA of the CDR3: TGTGCCAGCAGTTATGACAGCGCCTCCAGAGAAGCTTTCTTT.

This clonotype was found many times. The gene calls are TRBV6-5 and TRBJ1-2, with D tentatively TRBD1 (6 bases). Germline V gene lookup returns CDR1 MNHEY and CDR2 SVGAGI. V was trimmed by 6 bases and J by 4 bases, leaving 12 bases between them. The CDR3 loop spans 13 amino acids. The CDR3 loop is CASSWDTLYGYTF. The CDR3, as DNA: TGTGCCAGCAGCTGGGACACCCTCTATGGCTACACCTTC.

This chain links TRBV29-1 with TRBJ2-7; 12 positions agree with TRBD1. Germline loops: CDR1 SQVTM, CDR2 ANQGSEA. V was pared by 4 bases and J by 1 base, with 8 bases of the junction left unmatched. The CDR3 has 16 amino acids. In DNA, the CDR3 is TGCAGCGTTGTGGGGGACAGGGGGCGCGGATCCTACGAGCAGTACTTC. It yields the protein CSVVGDRGRGSYEQYF.

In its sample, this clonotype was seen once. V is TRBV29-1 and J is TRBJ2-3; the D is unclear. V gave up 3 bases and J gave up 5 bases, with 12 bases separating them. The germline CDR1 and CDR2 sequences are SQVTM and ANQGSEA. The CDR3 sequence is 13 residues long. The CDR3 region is CSVDLGSEDTQYF. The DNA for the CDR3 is TGCAGCGTTGACTTGGGGTCGGAAGATACGCAGTATTTT.

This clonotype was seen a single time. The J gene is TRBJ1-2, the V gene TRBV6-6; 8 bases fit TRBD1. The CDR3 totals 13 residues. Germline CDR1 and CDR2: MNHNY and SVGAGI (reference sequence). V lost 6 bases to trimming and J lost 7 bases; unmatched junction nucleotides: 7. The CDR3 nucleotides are TGTGCCAGCAGAGACAGGGGATTTGGTGGCTACACCTTC. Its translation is CASRDRGFGGYTF.

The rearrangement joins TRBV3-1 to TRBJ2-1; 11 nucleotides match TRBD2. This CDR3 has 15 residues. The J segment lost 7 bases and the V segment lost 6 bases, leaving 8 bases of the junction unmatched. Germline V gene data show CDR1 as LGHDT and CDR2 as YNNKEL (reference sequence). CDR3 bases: TGTGCCAGCAGGGAACTAGCGGGAGAGGGTAATGAGCAGTTCTTC. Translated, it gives CASRELAGEGNEQFF.

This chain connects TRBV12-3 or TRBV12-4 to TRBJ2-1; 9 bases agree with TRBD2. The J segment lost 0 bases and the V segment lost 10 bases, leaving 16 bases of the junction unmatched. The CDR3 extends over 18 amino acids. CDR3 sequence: CATGGLRLAGSSYNEQFF. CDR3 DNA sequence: TGTGCCACTGGGGGGCTTCGGCTAGCGGGATCCTCCTACAATGAGCAGTTCTTC.

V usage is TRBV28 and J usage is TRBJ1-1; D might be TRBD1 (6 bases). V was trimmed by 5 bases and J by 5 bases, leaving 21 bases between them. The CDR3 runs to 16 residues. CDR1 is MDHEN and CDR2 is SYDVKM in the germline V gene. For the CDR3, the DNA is TGTGCCAGCAGTCCAGGACAGCGGGTCCGTGATACTGAAGCTTTCTTT. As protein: CASSPGQRVRDTEAFF.

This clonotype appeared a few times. CDR3 residues: CASSPRGRDYGYTF. DNA of the CDR3: TGTGCCAGCAGCCCTCGGGGCAGGGACTATGGCTACACCTTC. The V call is TRBV13, the J call TRBJ1-2; maybe TRBD1 (5 bases). Trimming took off 5 bases at V and 3 bases at J, with 13 bases between the two ends. The CDR3 is 14 residues long. Germline CDR1 reads PRHDT; CDR2 reads FYEKMQ (reference sequence).

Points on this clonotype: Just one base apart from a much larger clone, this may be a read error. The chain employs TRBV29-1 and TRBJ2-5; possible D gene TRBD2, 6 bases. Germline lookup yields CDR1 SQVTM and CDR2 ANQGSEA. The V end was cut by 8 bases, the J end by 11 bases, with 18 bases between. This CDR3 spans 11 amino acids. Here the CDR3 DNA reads TGCAGCTCTGGGGGGTACAATGAGCAGTACTTC. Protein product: CSSGGYNEQYF.

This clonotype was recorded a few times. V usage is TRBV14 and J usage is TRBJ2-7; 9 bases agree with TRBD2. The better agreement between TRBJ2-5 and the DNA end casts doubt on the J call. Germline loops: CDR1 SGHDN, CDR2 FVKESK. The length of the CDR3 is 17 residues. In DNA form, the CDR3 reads TGTGCCAGCAGCCGGGGGGTTAGCGGGAGCCTCGGAGAGACCCAGTACTTC. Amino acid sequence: CASSRGVSGSLGETQYF.

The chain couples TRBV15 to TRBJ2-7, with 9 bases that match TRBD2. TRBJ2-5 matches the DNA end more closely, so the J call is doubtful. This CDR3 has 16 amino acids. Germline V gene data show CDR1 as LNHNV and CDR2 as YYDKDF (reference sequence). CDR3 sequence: CATSRDRAGGWETQYF. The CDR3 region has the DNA TGTGCCACCAGCAGAGATCGAGCGGGAGGATGGGAGACCCAGTACTTC.

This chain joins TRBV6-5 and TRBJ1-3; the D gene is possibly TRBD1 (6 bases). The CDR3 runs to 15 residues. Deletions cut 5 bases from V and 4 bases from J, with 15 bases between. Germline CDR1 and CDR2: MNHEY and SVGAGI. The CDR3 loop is CASSLGHPSGNTIYF. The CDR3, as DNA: TGTGCCAGCAGTCTGGGACATCCGTCGGGAAACACCATATATTTT.

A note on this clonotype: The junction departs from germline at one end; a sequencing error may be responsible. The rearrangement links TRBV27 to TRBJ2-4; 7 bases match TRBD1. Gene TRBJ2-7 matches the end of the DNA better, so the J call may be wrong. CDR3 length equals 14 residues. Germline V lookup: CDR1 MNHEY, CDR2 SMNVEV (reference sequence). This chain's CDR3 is CASSSKGTAYEQYF. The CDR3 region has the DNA TGCGCCAGCAGTTCAAAAGGGACAGCTTACGAGCAGTACTTC.

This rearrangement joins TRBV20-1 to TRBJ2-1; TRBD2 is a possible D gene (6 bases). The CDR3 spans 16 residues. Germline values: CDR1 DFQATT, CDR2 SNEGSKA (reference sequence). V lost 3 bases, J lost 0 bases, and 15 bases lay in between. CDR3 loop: CSARPPSDSSYNEQFF. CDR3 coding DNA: TGCAGTGCTAGGCCCCCTAGCGACAGCTCCTACAATGAGCAGTTCTTC.

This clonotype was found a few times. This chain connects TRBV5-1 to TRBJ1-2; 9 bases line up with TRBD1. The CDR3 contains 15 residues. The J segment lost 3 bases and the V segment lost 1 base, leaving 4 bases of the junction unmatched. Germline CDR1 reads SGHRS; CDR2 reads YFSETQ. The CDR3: CASSLWGDRDYGYTF. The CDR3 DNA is TGCGCCAGCAGCTTGTGGGGGGACAGGGACTATGGCTACACCTTC.

This CDR3 is CSVPDRQSYGYTF. The CDR3 DNA follows: TGCAGCGTCCCCGACAGGCAATCCTATGGCTACACCTTC. This chain links TRBV29-1 with TRBJ1-2, with D maybe TRBD1 (6 bases). The V end lost 6 bases, the J end lost 4 bases, and 15 bases lay between the germline ends. This CDR3 contains 13 residues. Germline values: CDR1 SQVTM, CDR2 ANQGSEA.

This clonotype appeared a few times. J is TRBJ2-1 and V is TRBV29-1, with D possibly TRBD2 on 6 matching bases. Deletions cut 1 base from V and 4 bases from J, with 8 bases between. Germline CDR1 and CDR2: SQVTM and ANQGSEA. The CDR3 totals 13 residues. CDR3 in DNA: TGCAGCGTTGAAGGGACTAATTACAATGAGCAGTTCTTC. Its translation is CSVEGTNYNEQFF.

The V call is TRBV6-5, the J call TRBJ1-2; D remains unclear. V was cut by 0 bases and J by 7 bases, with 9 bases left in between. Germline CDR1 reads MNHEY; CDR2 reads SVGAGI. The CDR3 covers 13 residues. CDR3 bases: TGTGCCAGCAGTTACTCGCCCCGGAGTGGCTACACCTTC. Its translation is CASSYSPRSGYTF.

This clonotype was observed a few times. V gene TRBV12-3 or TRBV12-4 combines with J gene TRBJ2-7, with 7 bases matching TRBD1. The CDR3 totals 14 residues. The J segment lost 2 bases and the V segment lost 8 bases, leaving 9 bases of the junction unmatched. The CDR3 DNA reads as TGTGCCAGCGGCCGATCCGACAGGGCCTACGAGCAGTACTTC. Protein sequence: CASGRSDRAYEQYF.

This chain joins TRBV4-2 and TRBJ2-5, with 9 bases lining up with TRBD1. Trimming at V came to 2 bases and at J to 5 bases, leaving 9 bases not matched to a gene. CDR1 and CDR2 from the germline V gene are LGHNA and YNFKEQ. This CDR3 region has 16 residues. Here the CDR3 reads CASSQQGQGVWETQYF. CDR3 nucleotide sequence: TGTGCCAGCAGCCAACAGGGACAGGGAGTATGGGAGACCCAGTACTTC.

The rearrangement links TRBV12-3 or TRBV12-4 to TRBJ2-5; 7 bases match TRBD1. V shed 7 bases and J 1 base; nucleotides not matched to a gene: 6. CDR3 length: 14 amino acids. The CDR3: CASNVGGVQETQYF. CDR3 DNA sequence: TGTGCCAGCAACGTAGGGGGCGTCCAAGAGACCCAGTACTTC.

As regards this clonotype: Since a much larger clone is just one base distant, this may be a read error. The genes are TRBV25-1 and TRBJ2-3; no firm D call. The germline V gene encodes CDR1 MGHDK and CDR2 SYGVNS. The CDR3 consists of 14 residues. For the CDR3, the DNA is TGTGCCTGCAGTGAATATAGTCTCACAGATACGCAGTATTTT. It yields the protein CACSEYSLTDTQYF. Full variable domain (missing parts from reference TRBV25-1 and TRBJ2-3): EADIYQTPRYLVIGTGKKITLECSQTMGHDKMYWYQQDPGMELHLIHYSYGVNSTEKGDLSSESTVSRIRTEHFPLTLESARPSHTSQYLCACSEYSLTDTQYFGPGTRLTVL.